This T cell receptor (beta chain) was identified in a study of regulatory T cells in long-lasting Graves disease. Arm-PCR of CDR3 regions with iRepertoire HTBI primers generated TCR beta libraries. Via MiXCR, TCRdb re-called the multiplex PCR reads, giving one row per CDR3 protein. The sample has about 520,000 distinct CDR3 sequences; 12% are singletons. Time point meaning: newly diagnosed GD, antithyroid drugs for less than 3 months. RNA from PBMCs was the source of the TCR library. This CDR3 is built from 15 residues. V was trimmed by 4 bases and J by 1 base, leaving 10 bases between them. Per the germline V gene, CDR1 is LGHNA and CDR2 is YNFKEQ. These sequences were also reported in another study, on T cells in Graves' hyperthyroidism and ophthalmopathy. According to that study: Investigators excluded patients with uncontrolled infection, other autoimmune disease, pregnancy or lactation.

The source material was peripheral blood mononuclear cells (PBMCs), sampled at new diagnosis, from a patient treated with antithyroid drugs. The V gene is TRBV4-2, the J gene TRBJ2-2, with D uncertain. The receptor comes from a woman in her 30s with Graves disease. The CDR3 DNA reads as TGTGCCAGCAGCCGCATGTCGCGGAACACCGGGGAGCTGTTTTTT. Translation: CASSRMSRNTGELFF.